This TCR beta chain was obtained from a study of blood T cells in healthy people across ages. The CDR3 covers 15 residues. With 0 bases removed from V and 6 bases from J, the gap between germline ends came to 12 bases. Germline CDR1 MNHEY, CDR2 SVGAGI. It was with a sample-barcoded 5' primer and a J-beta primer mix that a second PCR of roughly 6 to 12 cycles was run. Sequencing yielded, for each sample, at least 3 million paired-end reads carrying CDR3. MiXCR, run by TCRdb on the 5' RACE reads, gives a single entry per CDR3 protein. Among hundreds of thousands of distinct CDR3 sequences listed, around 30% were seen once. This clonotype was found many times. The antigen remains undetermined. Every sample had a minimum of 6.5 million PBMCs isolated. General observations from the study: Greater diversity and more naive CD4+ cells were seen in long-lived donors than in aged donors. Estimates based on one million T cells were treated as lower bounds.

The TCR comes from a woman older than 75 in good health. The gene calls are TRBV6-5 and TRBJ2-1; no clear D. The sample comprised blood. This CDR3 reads CASSYSKGIGNEQFF. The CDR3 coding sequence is TGTGCCAGCAGTTACTCGAAAGGGATAGGCAATGAGCAGTTCTTC.